This TCR beta chain was sequenced during a study of OX40 agonist ivuxolimab in advanced cancers. Study results and caveats: Clonal expansion from baseline to week 6 occurred in both CD4+ and CD8+ T cells.

Sequencing was performed with immunoSEQ multiplex PCR; in TCRdb, only in-frame clones are kept and a portion is missing. The sample yields 95,000 to 100,000 clones, about 80% seen once. The CDR3 sequence is 13 residues long. With 0 bases removed from V and 4 bases from J, the gap between germline ends came to 5 bases. Germline V CDR1 and CDR2: SGDLS, YYNGEE. Individuals having autoimmune disease history or systemic immunosuppression were not enrolled. Baseline, cycle 4 day 1, and cycle 7 day 1 were the blood sampling points. Note on this clone: Its matching antigen is unknown.

The sample consisted of CD4+ or CD8+ T cells sorted from blood, taken in a trial of the OX40 agonist ivuxolimab. This clonotype was obtained from an adult with an advanced solid tumor such as melanoma, head and neck, liver or kidney cancer. The rearrangement joins TRBV9 to TRBJ2-1, with D uncertain. CDR3 sequence: CASSVGPYNEQFF. In DNA, the CDR3 is TGTGCCAGCAGCGTAGGACCGTACAATGAGCAGTTCTTC.